The rows below give T cell receptor delta chains drawn from one sample of a study of Vδ1+ human thymocytes. TCRdb fed the multiplex PCR reads to CATT. This sample carries about 73,000 delta-chain clones, about 38% of them seen once, and the ten largest clones take roughly 0.26%. The material sequenced was Vdelta1+ gamma-delta thymocytes from the thymus. The receptor source for this set is a boy under two years old who had congenital heart surgery. Each CDR3 is given with its conserved first and last residue. Each record gives: V gene, D gene, clone size, J gene, CDR3 DNA, CDR3 protein. D genes are given only for firm matches. A clone size is listed for some rows: how often the clone was seen (once, few, many), or a class if it is expanded.

V: TRDV1; D: NA; size: NA; J: TRDJ1; DNA: TGTGCTCTTGGGGACCTTCCTTGGGGGACGCCTTACACCGATAAACTCATCTTT; CDR3: CALGDLPWGTPYTDKLIF
V: TRDV1; D: NA; size: few; J: TRDJ1; DNA: TGTGCTCTTGGGGAATTCCCCTGGTGGGGGGACCCCGCCGATAAACTCATCTTT; CDR3: CALGEFPWWGDPADKLIF
V: TRDV1; D: TRDD3; size: NA; J: TRDJ1; DNA: TGTGCTCTTGGGGTCGCCTTCCCCCGTACTGGGGGATATTACACCGATAAACTCATCTTT; CDR3: CALGVAFPRTGGYYTDKLIF
V: TRDV1; D: TRDD3; size: NA; J: TRDJ1; DNA: TGTGCTCTTGGGGAAACAGTCTGGGGGTCGCCGTACACCGATAAACTCATCTTT; CDR3: CALGETVWGSPYTDKLIF
V: TRDV1; D: NA; size: NA; J: TRDJ1; DNA: TGTGCTCTTGGGGACCCAGAGTACCTCCTACGTGGTGGGGAGCCCTACACCGATAAACTCATCTTT; CDR3: CALGDPEYLLRGGEPYTDKLIF
V: TRDV1; D: NA; size: few; J: TRDJ1; DNA: TGTGCTCTTGGGGAACCCCCGGACCGAACCCCCACCGATAAACTCATCTTT; CDR3: CALGEPPDRTPTDKLIF
V: TRDV1; D: NA; size: NA; J: TRDJ1; DNA: TGTGCTCTTGGGGAACGCGGTGCCGCCGCCGATAAACTCATCTTT; CDR3: CALGERGAAADKLIF
V: TRDV1; D: TRDD2; size: few; J: TRDJ1; DNA: TGTGCTCTTGGGGACCCCCCCCGGCCTTCCTACGAGGGATACACGGTGTACACCGATAAACTCATCTTT; CDR3: CALGDPPRPSYEGYTVYTDKLIF
V: TRDV1; D: NA; size: few; J: TRDJ1; DNA: TGTGCTCTTGGGGAACGGCTCACTGCGAGGGGTGCCGATAAACTCATCTTT; CDR3: CALGERLTARGADKLIF
V: TRDV1; D: NA; size: few; J: TRDJ1; DNA: TGTGCCCTTGGGGACTATGCTATCTTCTCGACGGGCACCGATAAACTCATCTTT; CDR3: CALGDYAIFSTGTDKLIF
V: TRDV1; D: NA; size: few; J: TRDJ1; DNA: TGTGCTCTTGGGGTCCCGTTCTCTCGGGGGCCCCTTGGGGCCGATAAACTCATCTTT; CDR3: CALGVPFSRGPLGADKLIF
V: TRDV1; D: TRDD3; size: NA; J: TRDJ1; DNA: TGTGCTCTTGGGGACCCACTGGGGGTCAAACTCATCTTT; CDR3: CALGDPLGVKLIF
V: TRDV1; D: TRDD3; size: few; J: TRDJ1; DNA: TGTGCTCTTGGGGAATTCGGCCTTCCTTTTAACTGGGGGATATTGGGACACACCGATAAACTCATCTTT; CDR3: CALGEFGLPFNWGILGHTDKLIF
V: TRDV1; D: TRDD3; size: NA; J: TRDJ1; DNA: TGTGCTCTTGGGTGGCCTGGGGGATCGGTCCCCGATAAACTCATCTTT; CDR3: CALGWPGGSVPDKLIF
V: TRDV1; D: TRDD2; size: NA; J: TRDJ1; DNA: TGTGCTCTTGGGGTCCACTCTTCCTACTTCCTACGGTTCACCGATAAACTCATCTTT; CDR3: CALGVHSSYFLRFTDKLIF
V: TRDV1; D: TRDD2; size: NA; J: TRDJ1; DNA: TGTGCTCTTGGGGGGTTTCCTACGTACACCGATAAACTCATCTTT; CDR3: CALGGFPTYTDKLIF
V: TRDV1; D: TRDD3; size: NA; J: TRDJ1; DNA: TGTGCTCTTGGGGAACGACTGGGGGACCGATCCTCATACACCGATAAACTCATCTTT; CDR3: CALGERLGDRSSYTDKLIF
V: TRDV1; D: NA; size: NA; J: TRDJ1; DNA: TGTGCTCTTGGGGAATTGGTCCATACCAGATACACCGATAAACTCATCTTT; CDR3: CALGELVHTRYTDKLIF
V: TRDV1; D: TRDD3; size: NA; J: TRDJ1; DNA: TGTGCTCTTGGGGAACATCCACCCGCGGTGGGGTGGGGGATTGGGCGACCCTACACCGATAAACTCATCTTT; CDR3: CALGEHPPAVGWGIGRPYTDKLIF
V: TRDV1; D: TRDD3; size: NA; J: TRDJ1; DNA: TGTGCTCTTGGGGTCGTCTTCCAGTATTGTACTGGGGCGAAACCCACCGATAAACTCATCTTT; CDR3: CALGVVFQYCTGAKPTDKLIF
V: TRDV1; D: NA; size: NA; J: TRDJ1; DNA: TGTGCTCTTGGGGAAGTTCCAGGCGGGTACACCGATAAACTCATCTTT; CDR3: CALGEVPGGYTDKLIF
V: TRDV1; D: NA; size: NA; J: TRDJ1; DNA: TGTGCTCTTGGGGAACCTACCGTTGGGGACACCGATAAACTCATCTTT; CDR3: CALGEPTVGDTDKLIF
V: TRDV1; D: TRDD3; size: NA; J: TRDJ1; DNA: TGTGCTTACTTCCCCGCTGGGGGATACACCGATAAACTCATCTTT; CDR3: CAYFPAGGYTDKLIF
V: TRDV1; D: TRDD3; size: once; J: TRDJ1; DNA: TGTGCTCTTGGGGAACTCGGGCTGGGGGATACGCTCACCGATAAACTCATCTTT; CDR3: CALGELGLGDTLTDKLIF
V: TRDV1; D: TRDD3; size: NA; J: TRDJ1; DNA: TGTGCTCTTGGGGAACTTGTCTGGGGGATACTCGACGATAAACTCATCTTT; CDR3: CALGELVWGILDDKLIF
V: TRDV1; D: NA; size: once; J: TRDJ1; DNA: TGTGCTCTTGGGGAACGCCCGGGTGATACGGGGTACACCGATAAACTCATCTTT; CDR3: CALGERPGDTGYTDKLIF
V: TRDV1; D: TRDD3; size: few; J: TRDJ2; DNA: TGTGCTCTTGGGGAACTGGGGGATACTGCAGCAGCACAACTCTTCTTT; CDR3: CALGELGDTAAAQLFF
V: TRDV1; D: NA; size: NA; J: TRDJ1; DNA: TGTGCTCTTGGGACCCCGTCCGTTCCTCCACGCGCCCGTAGGGACGCATCGTACACCGATAAACTCATCTTT; CDR3: CALGTPSVPPRARRDASYTDKLIF
V: TRDV1; D: TRDD3; size: few; J: TRDJ1; DNA: TGTGCTCTTGGGGAACGGTCGATTACTGGGGGTAATGATAAACTCATCTTT; CDR3: CALGERSITGGNDKLIF
V: TRDV1; D: NA; size: NA; J: TRDJ1; DNA: TGTGCTCTTGGGGAGACGAGGGTCTCCTTCGTGCGGCAGACCGATAAACTCATCTTT; CDR3: CALGETRVSFVRQTDKLIF
V: TRDV1; D: NA; size: NA; J: TRDJ1; DNA: TGTGCTCTTGGGGATTCCCCGTCCCTTCAATACACCGATAAGCTCATCTTT; CDR3: CALGDSPSLQYTDKLIF
V: TRDV1; D: NA; size: few; J: TRDJ1; DNA: TGTGCTCTTGGGGACCTCAGGAGGGCTTCCTACGTCCGCTCCCGTACTGGGGGAGACGACGATAAACTCATCTTT; CDR3: CALGDLRRASYVRSRTGGDDDKLIF
V: TRDV1; D: TRDD3; size: few; J: TRDJ1; DNA: TGTGCTCTTGGGGAACCCAATACTGGGGGATACAAACTGTACACCGATAAACTCATCTTT; CDR3: CALGEPNTGGYKLYTDKLIF
V: TRDV1; D: NA; size: few; J: TRDJ1; DNA: TGTGCTCTTGGGGAACGCCCCCTCGTACTCCTCGAAGGCGATAAACTCATCTTT; CDR3: CALGERPLVLLEGDKLIF